This TCR beta chain derives from a study of blood T cell repertoires in COVID-19. At the level of the study: PBMCs, B-cell-depleted T cells, or T cells provided the cDNA or gDNA that made up the material.

This clone was seen a handful of times. In the original workflow: Estimation of nucleated cell counts was performed using reference gene primer amplification. Sequencing used immunoSEQ multiplex PCR; TCRdb keeps in-frame clones, though not all of them. V and J calls and clone size follow that table, whereas D and trimming were derived from the DNA. The table has roughly 210,000 clones, roughly 84% seen once. Trimming removed 0 bases at V and 2 bases at J, with 5 bases between. Germline CDR1 is SGDLS and CDR2 is YYNGEE. CDR3 length: 14 amino acids. The sequence was collected from a woman older than 75 with COVID-19, enrolled during active disease. This chain uses TRBV9 with TRBJ2-2; the D is unclear. Sequenced input: peripheral blood. In nucleotides, the CDR3 is TGTGCCAGCAGCGTAGCCCCAAACACCGGGGAGCTGTTTTTT. It encodes CASSVAPNTGELFF.